The clone carrying this TCR beta chain was counted at least ten times. Its specificity is not known. This record comes from a study of response to subunit inactivated influenza vaccine. Study results and limitations: It was suggested by the authors that few new T cells are recruited by each seasonal influenza vaccination.

TCRdb processed the RT-PCR reads anew with MiXCR; each CDR3 protein has one entry. Of under 200,000 distinct CDR3 sequences listed, approximately 10% were seen once; the top ten hold approximately 13%. In germline, CDR1 is SGHDT, CDR2 YYEEEE. The V end lost 4 bases, the J end lost 2 bases, and 15 bases lay between the germline ends. The CDR3 consists of 15 residues. This clonotype originated in a man aged 50 to 59 who received an inactivated influenza vaccine. This chain links TRBV5-6 with TRBJ2-5; D might be TRBD2 (5 bases). Sequenced material: non-naive T cells sorted from PBMCs, taken about 40 days after vaccination. In DNA, the CDR3 is TGTGCCAGCAGCCCCGAGGCTAGCCCTCAAGAGACCCAGTACTTC. As protein: CASSPEASPQETQYF.